This T cell receptor beta chain was identified during a study of regulatory T cells in long-lasting Graves disease. Study-wide results and limits: Persistent Graves' patients had lower TCR diversity than newly diagnosed ones. Peripheral blood alone, not thyroid tissue, underwent study.

This clonotype has at least ten counts. Its antigen is not identified. Library construction for TCR beta used iRepertoire HTBI primers and Arm-PCR of CDR3 regions. MiXCR, applied by TCRdb to the multiplex PCR reads, yields one record per CDR3 protein. The table has a few hundred thousand distinct CDR3 sequences, 15% seen once; the top ten hold approximately 7.8%. Specified time point: newly diagnosed GD, antithyroid drugs for less than 3 months. Extracted PBMC RNA gave rise to the TCR library. An approximately 10-milliliter sample of peripheral blood was drawn into EDTA tubes. The CDR3 is 13 residues long. V was clipped by 1 base and J by 7 bases, with 11 bases between them. CDR1 is GTSNPN, CDR2 SVGIG, per germline (reference sequence). These sequences were also reported in another study, on T cells in Graves' hyperthyroidism and ophthalmopathy. That work states: When the TCR CDR3 underwent first-round RT-PCR, the HTBI primer set was used.

Specimen: peripheral blood mononuclear cells (PBMCs), collected at new diagnosis, from a patient treated with antithyroid drugs. This clonotype was sampled from a woman between 35 and 50 years old with Graves disease. The V call is TRBV30, the J call TRBJ1-5, with unresolved D. The CDR3 is CAWSGEGGQPQHF. DNA for the CDR3: TGTGCCTGGAGTGGTGAGGGAGGACAGCCCCAGCATTTT.